This T cell receptor (beta chain) was observed in a study of post-analysis software for immune sequencing data. cDNA libraries of TCR beta carried unique molecular identifiers. MiXCR, applied by TCRdb to the PCR reads, yields one record per CDR3 protein. The repertoire has over 700,000 distinct CDR3 sequences, 25% to 30% of them found once; the top ten carry 0.56%. The germline gives CDR1 SGHAT, CDR2 FQNNGV. The CDR3 spans 12 residues. After removal of 5 bases from V and 10 bases from J, the junction contained 6 bases not matched to a gene. Notes on this clonotype: Its antigen is undetermined.

Findings and caveats of the study: Patients had higher frequencies than controls of about 5 TRBV segments, including TRBV5-6, TRBV5-1 and TRBV20-1. Strong co-clustering by F measure was seen for same-batch samples.

This clonotype originated in a girl aged 10 to 17 with multiple sclerosis. Sequenced material: blood. The gene calls are TRBV11-2 and TRBJ1-1; 8 bases align to TRBD1. This chain's CDR3 is CASSEPGTGAFF. For the CDR3, the DNA is TGTGCCAGCAGCGAGCCCGGGACAGGAGCTTTCTTT.